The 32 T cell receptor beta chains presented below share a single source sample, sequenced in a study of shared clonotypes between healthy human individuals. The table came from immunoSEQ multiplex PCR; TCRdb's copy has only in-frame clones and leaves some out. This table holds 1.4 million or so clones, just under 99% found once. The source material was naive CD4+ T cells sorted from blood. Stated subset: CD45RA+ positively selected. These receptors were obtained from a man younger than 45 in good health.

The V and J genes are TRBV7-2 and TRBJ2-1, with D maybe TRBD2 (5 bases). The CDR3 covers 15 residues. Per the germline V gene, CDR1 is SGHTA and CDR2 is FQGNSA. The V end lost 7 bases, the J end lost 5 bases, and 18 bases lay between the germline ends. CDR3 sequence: CASTPIAFPNNEQFF. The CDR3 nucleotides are TGTGCCAGCACCCCAATAGCGTTTCCCAACAATGAGCAGTTCTTC.

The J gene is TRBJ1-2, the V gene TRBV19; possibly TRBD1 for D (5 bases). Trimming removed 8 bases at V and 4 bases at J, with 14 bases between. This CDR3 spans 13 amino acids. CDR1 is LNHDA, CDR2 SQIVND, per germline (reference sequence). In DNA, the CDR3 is TGTGCCAGTCAAAGGGGTCGAAGCTATGGCTACACCTTC. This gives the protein CASQRGRSYGYTF.

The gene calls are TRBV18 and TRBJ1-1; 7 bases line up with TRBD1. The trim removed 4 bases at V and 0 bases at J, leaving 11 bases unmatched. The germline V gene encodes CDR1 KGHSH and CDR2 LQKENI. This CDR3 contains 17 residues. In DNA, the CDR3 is TGTGCCAGCTCACAGGGGAACAGGGGACTCATGAACACTGAAGCTTTCTTT. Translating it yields CASSQGNRGLMNTEAFF.

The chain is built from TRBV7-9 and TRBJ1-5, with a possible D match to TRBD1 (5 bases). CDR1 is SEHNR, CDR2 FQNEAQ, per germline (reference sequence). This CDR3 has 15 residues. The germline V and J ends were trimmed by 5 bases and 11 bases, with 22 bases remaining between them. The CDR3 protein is CASSAAWEGPGTQHF. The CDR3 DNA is TGTGCCAGCAGCGCAGCCTGGGAGGGACCTGGGACCCAGCATTTT.

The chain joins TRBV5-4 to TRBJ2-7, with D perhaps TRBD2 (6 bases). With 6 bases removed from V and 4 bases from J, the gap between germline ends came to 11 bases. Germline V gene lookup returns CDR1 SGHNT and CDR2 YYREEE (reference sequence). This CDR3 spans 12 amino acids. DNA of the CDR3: TGTGCCAGCACCAAACGGGGGTACGAGCAGTACTTC. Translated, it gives CASTKRGYEQYF.

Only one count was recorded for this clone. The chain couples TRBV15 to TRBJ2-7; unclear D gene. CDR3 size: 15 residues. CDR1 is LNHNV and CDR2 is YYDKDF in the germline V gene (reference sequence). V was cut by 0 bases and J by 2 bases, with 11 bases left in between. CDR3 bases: TGTGCCACCAGCAGAGATCTCGGAGCGACCTACGAGCAGTACTTC. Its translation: CATSRDLGATYEQYF.

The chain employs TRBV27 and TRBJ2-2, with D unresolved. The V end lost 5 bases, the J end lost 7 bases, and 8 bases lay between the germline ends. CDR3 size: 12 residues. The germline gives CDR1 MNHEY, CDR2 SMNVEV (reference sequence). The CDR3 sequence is CASSPYGGELFF. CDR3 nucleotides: TGTGCCAGCAGTCCCTACGGCGGGGAGCTGTTTTTT.

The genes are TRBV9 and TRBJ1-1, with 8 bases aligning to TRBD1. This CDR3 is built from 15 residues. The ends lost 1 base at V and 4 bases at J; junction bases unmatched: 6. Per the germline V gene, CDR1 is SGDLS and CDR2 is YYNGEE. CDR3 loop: CASSVSPGGFTEAFF. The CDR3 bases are TGTGCCAGCAGCGTATCCCCAGGGGGCTTCACTGAAGCTTTCTTT.

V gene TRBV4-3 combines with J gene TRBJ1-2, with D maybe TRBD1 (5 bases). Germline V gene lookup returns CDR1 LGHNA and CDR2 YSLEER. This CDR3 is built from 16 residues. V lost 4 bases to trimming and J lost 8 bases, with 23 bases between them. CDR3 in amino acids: CASSRNTGTAPRGYTF. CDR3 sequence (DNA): TGCGCCAGCAGCCGAAACACCGGGACGGCTCCCAGGGGCTACACCTTC.

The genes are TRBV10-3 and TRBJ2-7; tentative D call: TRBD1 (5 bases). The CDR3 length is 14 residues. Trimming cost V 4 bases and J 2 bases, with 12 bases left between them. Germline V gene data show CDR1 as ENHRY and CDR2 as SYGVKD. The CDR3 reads CAISARTNTYEQYF. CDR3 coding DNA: TGTGCCATCAGTGCCCGGACAAACACCTACGAGCAGTACTTC.

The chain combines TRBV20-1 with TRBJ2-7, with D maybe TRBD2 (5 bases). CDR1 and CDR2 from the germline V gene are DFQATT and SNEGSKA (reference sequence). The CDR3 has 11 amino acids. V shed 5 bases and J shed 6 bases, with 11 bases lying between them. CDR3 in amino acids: CSAPGWGEQYF. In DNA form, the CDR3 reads TGCAGTGCTCCGGGATGGGGCGAGCAGTACTTC.

CDR3 sequence (DNA): TGTGCCAGCAGCGTCGGACCCCCGGCTATCTCCTACGAGCAGTACTTC. Translating gives CASSVGPPAISYEQYF. The gene calls are TRBV9 and TRBJ2-7; D unclear. CDR3 length equals 16 residues. V was trimmed by 2 bases and J by 0 bases, leaving 15 bases between them. The germline V gene encodes CDR1 SGDLS and CDR2 YYNGEE.

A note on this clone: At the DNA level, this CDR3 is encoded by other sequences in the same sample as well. The CDR3 spells CASSLAGSQETQYF. CDR3 DNA: TGTGCCAGCAGCTTAGCAGGGTCCCAGGAGACCCAGTACTTC. J is TRBJ2-5 and V is TRBV7-2; D is ambiguous. Trimming removed 0 bases at V and 5 bases at J, with 10 bases between. The CDR3 spans 14 residues. Germline V gives CDR1 SGHTA, CDR2 FQGNSA.

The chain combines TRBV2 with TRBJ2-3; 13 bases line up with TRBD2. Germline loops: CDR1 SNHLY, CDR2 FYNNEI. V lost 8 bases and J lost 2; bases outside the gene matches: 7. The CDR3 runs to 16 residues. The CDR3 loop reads CASLTSGRPYTDTQYF. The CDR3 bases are TGTGCCAGCCTGACTAGCGGGAGGCCCTACACAGATACGCAGTATTTT.

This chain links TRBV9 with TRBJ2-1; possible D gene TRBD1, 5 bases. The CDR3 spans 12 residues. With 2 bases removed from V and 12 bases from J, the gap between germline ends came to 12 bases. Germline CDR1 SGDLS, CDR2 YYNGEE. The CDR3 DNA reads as TGTGCCAGCAGCGTGGGGCTTTCGGGGCAGTTCTTC. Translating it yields CASSVGLSGQFF. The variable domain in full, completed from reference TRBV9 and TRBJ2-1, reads DSGVTQTPKHLITATGQRVTLRCSPRSGDLSVYWYQQSLDQGLQFLIQYYNGEERAKGNILERFSAQQFPDLHSELNLSSLELGDSALYFCASSVGLSGQFFGPGTRLTVL.

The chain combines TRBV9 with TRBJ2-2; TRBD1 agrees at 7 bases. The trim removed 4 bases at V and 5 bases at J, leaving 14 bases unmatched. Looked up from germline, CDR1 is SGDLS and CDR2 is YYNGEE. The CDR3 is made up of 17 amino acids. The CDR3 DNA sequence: TGTGCCAGCAGCACCCATTCCAAGGGGGCTGGGACCGGGGAGCTGTTTTTT. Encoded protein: CASSTHSKGAGTGELFF.

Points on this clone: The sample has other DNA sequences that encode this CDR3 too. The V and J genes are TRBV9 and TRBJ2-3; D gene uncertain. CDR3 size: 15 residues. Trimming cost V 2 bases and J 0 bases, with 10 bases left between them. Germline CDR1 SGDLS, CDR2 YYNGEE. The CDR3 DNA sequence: TGTGCCAGCAGCGTCGACCTTCCTAGCACAGATACGCAGTATTTT. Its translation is CASSVDLPSTDTQYF.

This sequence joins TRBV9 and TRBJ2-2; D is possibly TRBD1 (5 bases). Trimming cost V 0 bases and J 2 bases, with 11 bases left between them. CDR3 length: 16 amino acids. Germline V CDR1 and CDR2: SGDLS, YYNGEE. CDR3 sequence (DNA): TGTGCCAGCAGCGTAGCTGGGGCAGGTAACACCGGGGAGCTGTTTTTT. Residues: CASSVAGAGNTGELFF.

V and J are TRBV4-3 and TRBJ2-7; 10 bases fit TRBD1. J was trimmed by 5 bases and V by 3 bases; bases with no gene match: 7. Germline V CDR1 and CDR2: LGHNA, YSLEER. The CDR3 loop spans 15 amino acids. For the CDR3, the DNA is TGCGCCAGCAGCCACCGGGACAGGGGAATGCACGAGCAGTACTTC. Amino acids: CASSHRDRGMHEQYF.

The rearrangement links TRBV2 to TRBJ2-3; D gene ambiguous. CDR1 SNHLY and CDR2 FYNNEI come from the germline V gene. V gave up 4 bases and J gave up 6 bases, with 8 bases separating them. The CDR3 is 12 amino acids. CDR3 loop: CASSVAMDTQYF. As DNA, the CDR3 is TGTGCCAGCAGTGTTGCCATGGATACGCAGTATTTT.

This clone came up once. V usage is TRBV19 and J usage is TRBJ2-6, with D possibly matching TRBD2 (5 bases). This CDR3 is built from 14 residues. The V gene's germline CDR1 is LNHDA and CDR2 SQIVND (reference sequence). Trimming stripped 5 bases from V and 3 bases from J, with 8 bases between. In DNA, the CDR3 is TGTGCCAGTAGTGGCGGGCTTGGGGCCAACGTCCTGACTTTC. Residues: CASSGGLGANVLTF.

In nucleotides, the CDR3 is TGTGCCAGCAGTCCTTCGGGAGGGCTCTCTGGAAACACCATATATTTT. Translating gives CASSPSGGLSGNTIYF. V gene TRBV28 combines with J gene TRBJ1-3, with D uncertain. The V and J ends lost 5 bases and 0 bases respectively, with 14 bases between them. CDR3 length equals 16 residues. Germline V gene data show CDR1 as MDHEN and CDR2 as SYDVKM.

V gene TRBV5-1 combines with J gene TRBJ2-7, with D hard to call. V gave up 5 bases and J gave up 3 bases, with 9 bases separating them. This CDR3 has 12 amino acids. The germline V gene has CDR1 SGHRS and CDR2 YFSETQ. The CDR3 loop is CASSARDYEQYF. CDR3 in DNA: TGCGCCAGCAGTGCAAGGGACTACGAGCAGTACTTC. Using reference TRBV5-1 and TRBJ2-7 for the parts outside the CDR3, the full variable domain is KAGVTQTPRYLIKTRGQQVTLSCSPISGHRSVSWYQQTPGQGLQFLFEYFSETQRNKGNFPGRFSGRQFSNSRSEMNVSTLELGDSALYLCASSARDYEQYFGPGTRLTVT.

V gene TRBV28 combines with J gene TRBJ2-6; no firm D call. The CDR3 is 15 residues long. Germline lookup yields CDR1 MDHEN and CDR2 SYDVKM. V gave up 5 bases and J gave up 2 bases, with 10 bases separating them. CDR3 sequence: CASSPLGTGANVLTF. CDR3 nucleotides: TGTGCCAGCAGTCCCCTTGGGACTGGGGCCAACGTCCTGACTTTC.

CDR3 in DNA: TGTGCCAGCAGCTTAAGTATACACAATCAGCCCCAGCATTTT. Amino acids: CASSLSIHNQPQHF. The V and J genes are TRBV7-2 and TRBJ1-5; no reliable D call. The germline V and J ends were trimmed by 2 bases and 3 bases, with 8 bases remaining between them. CDR3 length: 14 amino acids. Germline lookup yields CDR1 SGHTA and CDR2 FQGNSA.

CDR3 nucleotides: TGTGCCAGTAGGCAAACAGGGGGAGATACGCAGTATTTT. Residues: CASRQTGGDTQYF. The chain has TRBV19 and TRBJ2-3, with 8 positions matching TRBD1. Looked up from germline, CDR1 is LNHDA and CDR2 is SQIVND (reference sequence). V shed 6 bases, J shed 5 bases, and the junction held 4 bases outside the gene matches. This CDR3 is 13 amino acids long.

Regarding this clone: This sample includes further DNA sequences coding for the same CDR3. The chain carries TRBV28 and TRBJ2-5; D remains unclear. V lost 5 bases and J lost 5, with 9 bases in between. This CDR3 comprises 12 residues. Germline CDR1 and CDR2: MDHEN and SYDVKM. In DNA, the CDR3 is TGTGCCAGCAGTAGTTCCTTGGAGACCCAGTACTTC. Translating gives CASSSSLETQYF.

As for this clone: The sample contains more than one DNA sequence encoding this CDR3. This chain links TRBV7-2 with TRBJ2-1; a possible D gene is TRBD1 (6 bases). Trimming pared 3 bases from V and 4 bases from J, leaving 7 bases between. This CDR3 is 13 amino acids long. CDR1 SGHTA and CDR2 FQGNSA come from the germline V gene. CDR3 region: CASSFTGYNEQFF. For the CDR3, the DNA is TGTGCCAGCAGCTTCACAGGGTACAATGAGCAGTTCTTC.

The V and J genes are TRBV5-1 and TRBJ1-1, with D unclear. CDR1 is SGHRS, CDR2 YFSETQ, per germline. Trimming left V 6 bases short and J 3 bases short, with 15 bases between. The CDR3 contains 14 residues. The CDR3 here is CASTPLRPDTEAFF. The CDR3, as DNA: TGCGCCAGCACCCCTCTCAGACCCGACACTGAAGCTTTCTTT.

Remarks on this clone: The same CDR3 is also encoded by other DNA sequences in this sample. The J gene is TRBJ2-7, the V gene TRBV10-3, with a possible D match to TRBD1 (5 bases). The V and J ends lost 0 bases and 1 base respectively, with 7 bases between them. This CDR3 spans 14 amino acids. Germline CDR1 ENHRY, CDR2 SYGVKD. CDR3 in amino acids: CAISESRTSYEQYF. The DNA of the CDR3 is TGTGCCATCAGTGAGTCTAGGACATCCTACGAGCAGTACTTC.

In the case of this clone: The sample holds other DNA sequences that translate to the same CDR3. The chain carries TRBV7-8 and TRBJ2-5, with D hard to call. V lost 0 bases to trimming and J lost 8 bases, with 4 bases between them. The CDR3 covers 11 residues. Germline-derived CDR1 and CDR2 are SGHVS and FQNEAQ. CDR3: CASSLAETQYF. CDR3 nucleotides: TGTGCCAGCAGCTTAGCAGAAACCCAGTACTTC.

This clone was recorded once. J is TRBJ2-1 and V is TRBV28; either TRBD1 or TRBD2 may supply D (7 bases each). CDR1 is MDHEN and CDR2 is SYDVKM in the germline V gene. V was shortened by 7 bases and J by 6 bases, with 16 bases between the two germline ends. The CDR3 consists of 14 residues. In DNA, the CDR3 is TGTGCCAGCAAGAACCCAGGGGGGGTCAATGAGCAGTTCTTC. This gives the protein CASKNPGGVNEQFF.